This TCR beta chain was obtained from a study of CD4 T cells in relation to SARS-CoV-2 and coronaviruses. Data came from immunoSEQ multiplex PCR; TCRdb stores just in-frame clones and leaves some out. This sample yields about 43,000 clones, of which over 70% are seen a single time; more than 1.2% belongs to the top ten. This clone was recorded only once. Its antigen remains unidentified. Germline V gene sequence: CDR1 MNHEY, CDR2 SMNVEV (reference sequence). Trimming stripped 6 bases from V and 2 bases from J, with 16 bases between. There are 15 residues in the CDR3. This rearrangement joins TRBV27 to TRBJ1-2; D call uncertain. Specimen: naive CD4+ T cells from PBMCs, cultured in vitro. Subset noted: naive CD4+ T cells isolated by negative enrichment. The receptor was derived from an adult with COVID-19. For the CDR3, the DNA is TGTGCCAGCAGAACTCCGAAGGACGGAAACTATGGCTACACCTTC. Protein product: CASRTPKDGNYGYTF.